This T cell receptor (beta chain) originates from a study of blood T cell repertoires in COVID-19. Study-level background: PBMCs, B-cell-depleted T cells, or T cells provided the cDNA or gDNA that made up the material.

Details on this clone: Other DNA sequences in this specimen translate into the identical CDR3.

Clones were read by immunoSEQ multiplex PCR, and TCRdb kept only the in-frame ones, dropping some. Found here are around 61,000 clones, approximately 90% of them singletons; the top ten hold 3.2%. The germline V gene has CDR1 LNHDA and CDR2 SQIVND (reference sequence). This CDR3 region has 15 residues. J gave up 1 base and V 4 bases, and 1 base lay outside the gene matches. This receptor was obtained from a man in his fifties or sixties with active COVID-19. Sequencing input: peripheral blood. The chain combines TRBV19 with TRBJ2-7; 13 nucleotides line up with TRBD2. In nucleotides, the CDR3 is TGTGCCAGTAGTAGACTAGCGGGGGGATCCTACGAGCAGTACTTC. This translates into CASSRLAGGSYEQYF.